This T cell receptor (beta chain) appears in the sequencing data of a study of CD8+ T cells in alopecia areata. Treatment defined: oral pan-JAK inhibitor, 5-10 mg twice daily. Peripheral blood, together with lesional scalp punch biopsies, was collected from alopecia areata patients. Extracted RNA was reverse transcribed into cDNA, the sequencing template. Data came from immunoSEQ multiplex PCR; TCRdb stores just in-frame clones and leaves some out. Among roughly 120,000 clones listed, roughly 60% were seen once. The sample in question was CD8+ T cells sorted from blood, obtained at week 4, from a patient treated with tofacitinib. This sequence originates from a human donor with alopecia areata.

The CDR3 spells CSVVKNNEQFF. The CDR3 DNA is TGCAGCGTTGTAAAGAATAATGAGCAGTTCTTC. The chain carries TRBV29-1 and TRBJ2-1; D is unresolved. Germline V gives CDR1 SQVTM, CDR2 ANQGSEA. The V gene lost 4 bases and the J gene lost 7 bases, with 8 bases spanning the gap. The CDR3 loop spans 11 amino acids.